This T cell receptor beta chain derives from a study of T cells after yellow fever vaccination. Study outcomes and limitations: Post-booster reappearance was seen for most primary-vaccination clones (roughly 96% CD4, 80% to 90% CD8). Peaking on day 5 versus 15, the secondary response was faster but weaker.

TCRdb fed the 5' RACE reads into MiXCR, producing one record per CDR3 protein. Of some 300,000 distinct CDR3 sequences listed, 8.5% to 10% are singletons. As to this clonotype: The antigen remains undetermined.

Looked up from germline, CDR1 is LGHNA and CDR2 is YNFKEQ. The V gene lost 0 bases and the J gene lost 5 bases, with 11 bases spanning the gap. This CDR3 contains 15 residues. The origin of this receptor is a man younger than 35 who received the YFV17D yellow fever vaccine. This chain links TRBV4-2 with TRBJ2-1; possibly TRBD1 for D (6 bases). The sequencing here drew on CD4+ T cells sorted from PBMCs, taken 5 days after the yellow fever booster vaccination. The CDR3 region is CASSQDPTGNNEQFF. In DNA, the CDR3 is TGTGCCAGCAGCCAAGATCCCACAGGGAACAATGAGCAGTTCTTC.